These 3 T cell receptor beta chains share one sample of origin, sequenced in a study of PD-L1 blockade in urothelial cancer. The table came from immunoSEQ multiplex PCR; TCRdb's copy has only in-frame clones and leaves some out. Altogether about 36,000 clones are present, approximately 84% being singletons, with the ten largest covering more than 9%. Time point described: peripheral blood 6 weeks after treatment start. This specimen was PBMCs, taken around atezolizumab (anti-PD-L1) treatment. The receptors come from a man in his forties or fifties with urothelial cancer.

The chain joins TRBV2 to TRBJ2-7; 13 bases fit TRBD2. V dropped 7 bases and J dropped 4; count of bases not matched to a gene: 4. The CDR3 has 14 residues. Germline V gene data show CDR1 as SNHLY and CDR2 as FYNNEI. The CDR3 coding sequence is TGTGCCAGCAAACCGGGACTAGCGGGGTACGAGCAGTACTTC. As protein: CASKPGLAGYEQYF.

The chain couples TRBV7-9 to TRBJ2-3; 9 bases map to TRBD2. The CDR3 consists of 17 residues. V was clipped by 1 base and J by 4 bases; unmatched bases: 9. Germline V CDR1 and CDR2: SEHNR, FQNEAQ (reference sequence). DNA of the CDR3: TGTGCCAGCAGCTTAGGGGCTAGCGGGATCGGGGCAGATACGCAGTATTTT. Translation gives CASSLGASGIGADTQYF.

This rearrangement joins TRBV11-2 to TRBJ1-2; unclear D gene. Germline CDR1 SGHAT, CDR2 FQNNGV. V lost 3 bases, J lost 13 bases, and 18 bases lay in between. The CDR3 has 13 residues. The DNA for the CDR3 is TGTGCCAGCAGCTTTCCCGTGGGCCCATCCTGCACCTTC. Protein sequence: CASSFPVGPSCTF. The variable domain in full, with the rest retrieved from reference TRBV11-2 and TRBJ1-2, is EAGVAQSPRYKIIEKRQSVAFWCNPISGHATLYWYQQILGQGPKLLIQFQNNGVVDDSQLPKDRFSAERLKGVDSTLKIQPAKLEDSAVYLCASSFPVGPSCTFGSGTRLTVV.